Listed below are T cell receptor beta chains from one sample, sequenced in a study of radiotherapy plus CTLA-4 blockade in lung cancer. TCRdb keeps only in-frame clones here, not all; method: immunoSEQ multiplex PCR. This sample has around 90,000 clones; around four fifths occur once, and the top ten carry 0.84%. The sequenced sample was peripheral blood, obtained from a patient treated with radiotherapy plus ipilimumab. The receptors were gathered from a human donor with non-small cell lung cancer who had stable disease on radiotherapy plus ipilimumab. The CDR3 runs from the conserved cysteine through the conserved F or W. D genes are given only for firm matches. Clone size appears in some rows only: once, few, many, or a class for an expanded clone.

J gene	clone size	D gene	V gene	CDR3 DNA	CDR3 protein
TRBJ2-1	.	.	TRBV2	TGTGCCAGCAGTGAAGCGCGCAGGGGGAGGAATGAGCAGTTCTTC	CASSEARRGRNEQFF
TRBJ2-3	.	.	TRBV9	TGTGCCAGCAGAAGTTCCGGGAAAGGGGCAGATACGCAGTATTTT	CASRSSGKGADTQYF
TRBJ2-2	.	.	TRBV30	TGTGCCTGGGAACGACAGGCGACGAACACCGGGGAGCTGTTTTTT	CAWERQATNTGELFF
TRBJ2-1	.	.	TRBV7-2	TGTGCCAGCAGCTTAGGGGCAGGGTACAATGAGCAGTTCTTC	CASSLGAGYNEQFF
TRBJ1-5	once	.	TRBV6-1	TGTGCCAGCACCCACGGTAGCAATCAGCCCCAGCATTTT	CASTHGSNQPQHF
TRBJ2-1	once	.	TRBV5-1	TGCGCCAGCAGCTTGGCCCCGGGAATTTACAATGAGCAGTTCTTC	CASSLAPGIYNEQFF
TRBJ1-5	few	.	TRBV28	TGTGCCAGCAGACTGACCCATAGCAATCAGCCCCAGCATTTT	CASRLTHSNQPQHF
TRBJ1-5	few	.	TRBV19	TGTGCCAGTAGACCCGGACAGTATAGCAATCAGCCCCAGCATTTT	CASRPGQYSNQPQHF
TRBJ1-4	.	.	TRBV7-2	TGTGCCAGCAGCTTAGGGGGGGTCGCTAATGAAAAACTGTTTTTT	CASSLGGVANEKLFF
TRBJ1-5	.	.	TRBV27	TGTGCCAGCAGATATAGGTTCGATCAGCCCCAGCATTTT	CASRYRFDQPQHF
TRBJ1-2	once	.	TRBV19	TGTGCCAGTAGTATCTTGGGTAACTATGGCTACACCTTC	CASSILGNYGYTF
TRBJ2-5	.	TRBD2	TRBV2	TGTGCCAGCAGTTCTCCCAGCGGGACTGTGGTGGAGACCCAGTACTTC	CASSSPSGTVVETQYF
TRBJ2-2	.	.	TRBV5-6	TGTGCCAGCAGCTACCTGACTGGCTCGAACACCGGGGAGCTGTTTTTT	CASSYLTGSNTGELFF
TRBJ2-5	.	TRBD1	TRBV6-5	TGTGCCAGCAGTTTCCCAACAGGGGTTCAGGAGACCCAGTACTTC	CASSFPTGVQETQYF
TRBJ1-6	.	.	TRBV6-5	TGTGCCAGCCCCCCGATTGGTCGGCCGGATTCACCCCTCCACTTT	CASPPIGRPDSPLHF
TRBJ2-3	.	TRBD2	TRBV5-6	TGTGCCAGCAGCCACGGACTAGCGTCGTATAGGACAGATACGCAGTATTTT	CASSHGLASYRTDTQYF
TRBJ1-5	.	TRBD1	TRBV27	TGTGCCAGCAGTACGGGACAGGGCTATAGCAATCAGCCCCAGCATTTT	CASSTGQGYSNQPQHF
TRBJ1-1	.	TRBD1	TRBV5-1	TGCGCCAGCAGCCGGGACAGGGGAGACACTGAAGCTTTCTTT	CASSRDRGDTEAFF
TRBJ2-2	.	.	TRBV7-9	TGTGCCAGCAGCCGCCTGGGGTCGGTAGGGAACACCGGGGAGCTGTTTTTT	CASSRLGSVGNTGELFF
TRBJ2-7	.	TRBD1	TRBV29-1	TGCAGCGCGAGACCCTCGGGACAGGGGCACGAGCAGTACTTC	CSARPSGQGHEQYF
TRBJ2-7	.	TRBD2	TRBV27	TGTGCCAGCAGGCCCACTAGCGGGAGCTCCTACGAGCAGTACTTC	CASRPTSGSSYEQYF
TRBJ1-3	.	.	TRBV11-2	TGTGCCAGCAGCTTAGTCGGGTTCTCTGGAAACACCATATATTTT	CASSLVGFSGNTIYF
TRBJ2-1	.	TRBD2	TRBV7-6	TGTGCCAGCAGCTCCTTAGCGGGGAGCTCCTACAATGAGCAGTTCTTC	CASSSLAGSSYNEQFF
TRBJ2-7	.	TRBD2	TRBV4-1	TGCGCCAGCAGCCAACGCGGGGGGAGTGAGCAGTACTTC	CASSQRGGSEQYF
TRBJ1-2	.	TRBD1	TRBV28	TGTGCCAGCAGTCCTACAGGGGTAACTAACTATGGCTACACCTTC	CASSPTGVTNYGYTF
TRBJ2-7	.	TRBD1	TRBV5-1	TGCGCCAGCAAAGGGGCAACAGGGGCAGTCGAGCAGTACTTC	CASKGATGAVEQYF
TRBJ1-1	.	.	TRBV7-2	TGTGCCAGCAGCTCTACAGTACACACTGAAGCTTTCTTT	CASSSTVHTEAFF
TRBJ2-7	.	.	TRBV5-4	TGTGCCAGCAGCTTGGATCCCCCAACCTCCTACGAGCAGTACTTC	CASSLDPPTSYEQYF